These 32 T cell receptor beta chains came from one sample sequenced in a study of CD8+CD57+ T cells in acquired aplastic anemia. Patients selected for sequencing had displayed CD8+CD57+ cell expansion by flow cytometry. The TCR beta profiling, which covered VDJ combination and CDR3 sequence, was carried out using genomic DNA as the template. TCRdb called the reads again in MiXCR, with one record for every CDR3 protein. This table holds roughly 200,000 distinct CDR3 sequences, 50% to 65% found once. Sample: sorted CD4+, CD8+, or CD8+CD57+ T cells (not recorded which) from PBMCs. The source is a human donor with aplastic anemia.

The V gene is TRBV2, the J gene TRBJ1-1; TRBD1 is a possible D gene (6 bases). V lost 5 bases, J lost 9 bases, and 10 bases lay in between. Looked up from germline, CDR1 is SNHLY and CDR2 is FYNNEI. The CDR3 contains 11 residues. Written as DNA, the CDR3 is TGTGCCAGCAGTCTAGACAGGAAAGCTTTCTTT. Translation: CASSLDRKAFF.

The genes are TRBV24-1 and TRBJ2-3, with D unclear. Trimming pared 3 bases from V and 5 bases from J, leaving 8 bases between. This CDR3 spans 13 amino acids. Germline-derived CDR1 and CDR2 are KGHDR and SFDVKD. The chain's CDR3 is CATSDNKRDTQYF. CDR3 DNA sequence: TGTGCCACCAGTGATAACAAGCGAGATACGCAGTATTTT.

As for this clonotype: Compared with germline, one end of the junction differs, possibly owing to a read error. V is TRBV2 and J is TRBJ2-5, with D unresolved. This CDR3 is 16 amino acids long. Germline V gene lookup returns CDR1 SNHLY and CDR2 FYNNEI. The CDR3 DNA reads TGTGCCGGCAGTGACATTGCTAGGGATTTACAAGAGACCCAGTACTTC. It codes for CAGSDIARDLQETQYF.

This chain joins TRBV9 and TRBJ1-2; no clear D gene. This CDR3 is built from 13 residues. V lost 1 base to trimming and J lost 6 bases, with 10 bases between them. Per the germline V gene, CDR1 is SGDLS and CDR2 is YYNGEE. In nucleotides, the CDR3 is TGTGCCAGCAGCGTAAGTCGGCTAGATGGCTACACCTTC. Translating it yields CASSVSRLDGYTF.

J is TRBJ1-5 and V is TRBV20-1, with no clear D. V lost 3 bases to trimming and J lost 1 base, with 1 base between them. CDR1 and CDR2 (germline): DFQATT, SNEGSKA (reference sequence). The CDR3 has 11 residues. The CDR3 DNA is TGCAGTGCTAGCAGCAATCAGCCCCAGCATTTT. Its protein product is CSASSNQPQHF.

The chain combines TRBV20-1 with TRBJ2-3; D possibly corresponds to TRBD2 (5 bases). The germline V and J ends were trimmed by 3 bases and 5 bases, with 9 bases remaining between them. The CDR3 is 12 residues long. CDR1 and CDR2 from the germline V gene are DFQATT and SNEGSKA (reference sequence). This CDR3 reads CSASGDLDTQYF. Here the CDR3 DNA reads TGCAGTGCTAGCGGGGATTTAGATACGCAGTATTTT.

V gene TRBV2 combines with J gene TRBJ1-1, with a weak D call TRBD1 (5 bases). With 7 bases removed from V and 4 bases from J, the gap between germline ends came to 25 bases. There are 17 residues in the CDR3. Germline V CDR1 and CDR2: SNHLY, FYNNEI. CDR3: CASTTPGDFESSTEAFF. CDR3 nucleotide sequence: TGTGCCAGCACCACTCCGGGGGATTTCGAATCGAGCACTGAAGCTTTCTTT.

The rearrangement links TRBV20-1 to TRBJ2-1, with D possibly TRBD2 on 5 matching bases. Germline CDR1 DFQATT, CDR2 SNEGSKA (reference sequence). The V end was cut by 3 bases, the J end by 10 bases, with 13 bases between. The CDR3 has 12 amino acids. CDR3 sequence (DNA): TGCAGTGCTAGGCCCCTAGCTGTGGAGCAGTTCTTC. Its protein product is CSARPLAVEQFF.

The chain has TRBV20-1 and TRBJ2-3; D may be TRBD2 (6 bases). Trimming removed 6 bases at V and 5 bases at J, with 9 bases between. Looked up from germline, CDR1 is DFQATT and CDR2 is SNEGSKA (reference sequence). The CDR3 runs to 11 residues. This CDR3 reads CSATRGDTQYF. The DNA of the CDR3 is TGCAGTGCGACGCGGGGAGATACGCAGTATTTT.

The chain has TRBV19 and TRBJ1-6; TRBD1 is a possible D gene (5 bases). In germline, CDR1 is LNHDA, CDR2 SQIVND (reference sequence). Between the trimmed V and J ends, which lost 8 bases and 6 bases, there was a span of 11 bases. The CDR3 has 13 residues. This chain's CDR3 is CASGTELNSPLHF. In DNA form, the CDR3 reads TGTGCCAGTGGGACGGAACTTAATTCACCCCTCCACTTT.

This chain links TRBV12-5 with TRBJ1-2, with D uncertain. This CDR3 comprises 11 residues. Germline V CDR1 and CDR2: LGHNT, FRNRAP. V shed 5 bases and J shed 13 bases, with 14 bases lying between them. CDR3 in amino acids: CASGRTASSTF. The CDR3 DNA sequence: TGTGCTAGTGGTCGAACAGCCTCGTCCACCTTC.

Remarks on this clonotype: A much larger clone sits a single nucleotide away, making a read error possible. The chain joins TRBV6-5 to TRBJ1-1; D not certain. Per the germline V gene, CDR1 is MNHEY and CDR2 is SVGAGI. The CDR3 has 13 residues. The CDR3 spells CAGSPNREVEAFF. CDR3 nucleotides: TGTGCCGGCAGCCCGAACCGCGAGGTTGAAGCTTTCTTT.

In this sample, this clonotype turned up many times. V and J are TRBV7-9 and TRBJ1-1; TRBD1 matches 7 bases. V shed 5 bases and J 4 bases; nucleotides not matched to a gene: 7. CDR3 size: 14 residues. CDR1 and CDR2 from the germline V gene are SEHNR and FQNEAQ (reference sequence). This CDR3 reads CASSTDREATEAFF. CDR3 nucleotide sequence: TGTGCCAGCAGCACTGACAGGGAGGCCACTGAAGCTTTCTTT. Combining the CDR3 with reference TRBV7-9 and TRBJ1-1 gives the whole variable domain DTGVSQNPRHKITKRGQNVTFRCDPISEHNRLYWYRQTLGQGPEFLTYFQNEAQLEKSRLLSDRFSAERPKGSFSTLEIQRTEQGDSAMYLCASSTDREATEAFFGQGTRLTVV.

The rearrangement uses TRBV7-2 and TRBJ2-3, with D perhaps matching TRBD1 (7 bases). This CDR3 region has 15 residues. Germline V lookup: CDR1 SGHTA, CDR2 FQGNSA. V lost 3 bases to trimming and J lost 3 bases, with 13 bases between them. This CDR3 reads CASSFWRGQTDTQYF. The CDR3 DNA reads TGTGCCAGCAGCTTTTGGAGGGGGCAGACAGATACGCAGTATTTT.

V is TRBV29-1 and J is TRBJ1-2; TRBD1 might be the D (6 bases). Trimming took 5 bases from V and 4 from J, leaving 14 bases between them. The CDR3 has 13 amino acids. Germline assignment: CDR1 SQVTM and CDR2 ANQGSEA. Here the CDR3 reads CSVQVLGGYGYTF. CDR3 nucleotides: TGCAGCGTTCAGGTGTTAGGGGGCTATGGCTACACCTTC.

This clonotype was seen at least ten times. The chain joins TRBV12-3 or TRBV12-4 to TRBJ1-1; maybe TRBD1 (5 bases). There are 15 residues in the CDR3. Trimming shortened V by 3 bases and J by 1 base, and 12 bases separated the two germline ends. CDR3 residues: CASSFSGAKNTEAFF. In DNA, the CDR3 is TGTGCCAGCAGTTTTTCCGGGGCGAAGAACACTGAAGCTTTCTTT.

In nucleotides, the CDR3 is TGTGCCATCAGTGAGGGTGCAAGCTCCTACGAGCAGTACTTC. Its protein is CAISEGASSYEQYF. This sequence joins TRBV10-3 and TRBJ2-7; D is unclear. Germline V gives CDR1 ENHRY, CDR2 SYGVKD. The CDR3 loop spans 14 amino acids. Trimming removed 2 bases at V and 0 bases at J, with 8 bases between.

The genes are TRBV19 and TRBJ2-6; D remains ambiguous. The V gene lost 11 bases and the J gene lost 1 base, with 6 bases spanning the gap. The germline V gene encodes CDR1 LNHDA and CDR2 SQIVND (reference sequence). The CDR3 runs to 12 residues. The chain's CDR3 is CAGASGANVLTF. DNA of the CDR3: TGTGCCGGAGCTTCTGGGGCCAACGTCCTGACTTTC.

This clonotype is a singleton in its sample. The rearrangement joins TRBV7-8 to TRBJ1-1; TRBD1 might be the D (5 bases). CDR3 length equals 16 residues. The germline V gene has CDR1 SGHVS and CDR2 FQNEAQ. The V end was cut by 5 bases, the J end by 0 bases, with 16 bases between. This chain's CDR3 is CASSLLAGLMNTEAFF. In DNA, the CDR3 is TGTGCCAGCAGCCTCTTAGCGGGGCTCATGAACACTGAAGCTTTCTTT.

The V and J genes are TRBV12-3 or TRBV12-4 and TRBJ2-1, with D possibly TRBD1 on 5 matching bases. Trimming took off 6 bases at V and 7 bases at J, with 13 bases between the two ends. The CDR3 is 13 residues long. For the CDR3, the DNA is TGTGCCAGCAGCCCAACTTCAGGGAATGAGCAGTTCTTC. Residues: CASSPTSGNEQFF.

V and J are TRBV24-1 and TRBJ1-1; 7 positions agree with TRBD1. Losses at the gene ends were 0 bases for V and 0 bases for J; bases not matched to a gene: 3. Germline CDR1 KGHDR, CDR2 SFDVKD. This CDR3 region has 16 residues. This CDR3 is CATSDLTGVLNTEAFF. In DNA, the CDR3 is TGTGCCACCAGTGATTTGACAGGGGTTCTGAACACTGAAGCTTTCTTT.

V usage is TRBV10-2 and J usage is TRBJ1-5; 8 positions match TRBD1. CDR3 length: 15 residues. Trimming at V came to 3 bases and at J to 3 bases, leaving 4 bases not matched to a gene. Germline CDR1 reads WSHSY; CDR2 reads SAAADI. CDR3 nucleotide sequence: TGCGCCAGCAGTGAAAGGACAGGGTACAATCAGCCCCAGCATTTT. Translated: CASSERTGYNQPQHF.

This chain joins TRBV24-1 and TRBJ2-1, with 10 bases fitting TRBD2. Germline V gene lookup returns CDR1 KGHDR and CDR2 SFDVKD. This CDR3 has 14 residues. Unmatched junction bases numbered 5, after V lost 6 bases and J lost 7 bases. CDR3 nucleotides: TGTGCCACCAGTCTAGCGGGAGATCGTAATGAGCAGTTCTTC. Protein: CATSLAGDRNEQFF.

This chain joins TRBV25-1 and TRBJ1-1; D is unclear. Trimming cost V 4 bases and J 6 bases, with 15 bases left between them. CDR1 is MGHDK and CDR2 is SYGVNS in the germline V gene. The CDR3 is made up of 14 amino acids. The CDR3 DNA is TGTGCCAGCAGTGGAACCCGCGGCGAGCCTGAAGCTTTCTTT. Amino acid sequence: CASSGTRGEPEAFF.

Ten or more counts support this clonotype. The CDR3 nucleotides read TGCAGTGCTAGAGAGGACAGGGGGCCCGGGTCGTACAATGAGCAGTTCTTC. Protein sequence: CSAREDRGPGSYNEQFF. J is TRBJ2-1 and V is TRBV20-1; 11 bases map to TRBD1. Germline values: CDR1 DFQATT, CDR2 SNEGSKA (reference sequence). With 0 bases clipped from V and 4 bases from J, the junction kept 8 bases outside the gene matches. The CDR3 totals 17 residues.

This chain uses TRBV13 with TRBJ2-3; weak D call: TRBD2 (5 bases). The CDR3 spans 13 residues. Between the trimmed V and J ends, which lost 5 bases and 4 bases, there was a span of 10 bases. Germline CDR1 reads PRHDT; CDR2 reads FYEKMQ (reference sequence). CDR3 sequence reads: CASSTGEPDTQYF. In nucleotides, the CDR3 is TGTGCCAGCAGCACCGGGGAACCAGATACGCAGTATTTT.

The genes are TRBV15 and TRBJ1-4; 7 bases agree with TRBD1. CDR3 size: 18 residues. Germline CDR1 is LNHNV and CDR2 is YYDKDF (reference sequence). With 5 bases clipped from V and 0 bases from J, the junction kept 12 bases outside the gene matches. CDR3 loop: CATSSPGQKEPTNEKLFF. CDR3 nucleotides: TGTGCCACCAGCTCCCCGGGACAGAAAGAACCAACTAATGAAAAACTGTTTTTT.

V gene TRBV10-3 combines with J gene TRBJ2-1; TRBD2 aligns across 7 bases. Germline values: CDR1 ENHRY, CDR2 SYGVKD. The CDR3 has 13 amino acids. V gave up 8 bases and J gave up 4 bases; unmatched junction bases: 5. In DNA form, the CDR3 reads TGTGCCATCTGGGGTAGCGGGTACAATGAGCAGTTCTTC. Amino acid sequence: CAIWGSGYNEQFF.

This clonotype was picked up many times. The chain is built from TRBV10-2 and TRBJ2-7; TRBD2 aligns across 9 bases. V dropped 0 bases and J dropped 4; count of bases not matched to a gene: 7. There are 16 residues in the CDR3. The V gene's germline CDR1 is WSHSY and CDR2 SAAADI. CDR3 protein: CASSESLRLAGYEQYF. The CDR3 DNA sequence: TGCGCCAGCAGTGAGTCGTTGAGGCTAGCGGGGTACGAGCAGTACTTC.

This clonotype was detected once. An end of the junction does not agree with germline; a read error may underlie this. The chain combines TRBV10-1 with TRBJ2-7; perhaps TRBD1 as D (6 bases). CDR1 WNHNN and CDR2 SYGVQD come from the germline V gene (reference sequence). The CDR3 contains 13 residues. The CDR3 DNA is TGTGCCACCCGCCGAGGGGGAAGCTACGAGCAGTACTTC. It encodes CATRRGGSYEQYF.

V usage is TRBV19 and J usage is TRBJ2-2, with D possibly called TRBD1 or TRBD2 (5 bases each). Germline V gene lookup returns CDR1 LNHDA and CDR2 SQIVND (reference sequence). V dropped 1 base and J dropped 1 base, with 10 bases sitting between them. CDR3 length: 16 amino acids. CDR3 DNA sequence: TGTGCCAGTAGTATAGCCCGGGACCTGAACACCGGGGAGCTGTTTTTT. This codes for CASSIARDLNTGELFF.

This clonotype was counted ten times or more. The chain couples TRBV2 to TRBJ2-7; 8 positions agree with TRBD1. V was clipped by 5 bases and J by 1 base; unmatched bases: 7. Germline V gene sequence: CDR1 SNHLY, CDR2 FYNNEI. This CDR3 contains 15 residues. The CDR3 loop is CASSFRQGLSYEQYF. The CDR3 nucleotides are TGTGCCAGCAGTTTCCGACAGGGGCTATCCTACGAGCAGTACTTC.